Sequencing of this T cell receptor (beta chain) was carried out in a study of shared clonotypes between healthy human individuals (TCRdb year 2020). For the wider study: The cohort included three men and two women between 18 and 49 years of age. Between about 0.8 and 9 billion PBMCs per donor were obtained by leukapheresis. Different laboratories and diverse techniques were used to prepare libraries and sequence TCR repertoires, to increase sequencing depth and limit assay-specific biases. Blood TCR repertoires of a handful of healthy adults were deeply sequenced to estimate repertoire size and the extent of clonotype sharing between individuals. Broad study findings and their caveats: Pairwise subsampling indicated that sequencing depth was expected to affect the degree of clonotype sharing among donors. Sampling was restricted to blood, and TCR repertoires in tissue are likely to differ from TCR repertoires in blood. Because the study included only a small number of donors, the genetic and exposure-history diversity represented was limited.

The donors were healthy, HIV-negative adults with no recently reported acute infections or vaccinations. Every donor was a Caucasian adult living in Nashville, Tennessee, USA. For unsorted samples, about 85 million PBMCs were counted and genomic DNA was extracted with the QIAamp DNA Blood Mini kit. After blood collection by leukapheresis, PBMCs were isolated using Ficoll-Histopaque density gradient centrifugation and then cryopreserved in the vapor phase of liquid nitrogen. Regarding this clone: What antigen it recognizes has not been identified. Nothing much larger sits one base from this clone, and base qualities are not available.

TCR CDR3 regions were amplified from genomic DNA by multiplex PCR using the deep immunoSEQ assay. For each cell subset, the extracted genomic DNA was distributed evenly across all wells of several immunoSEQ 96-well plates, and each plate served as one replicate. For unsorted PBMC, roughly 270 ng genomic DNA, equal to approximately 30,000 T cell genomes, was loaded into each replicate PCR. Ten immunoSEQ deep assay plates were used to sequence unsorted PBMC genomic DNA. Purified libraries were measured with a Qubit 3.0 fluorometer, size-checked on a Bioanalyzer 2100, and measured again with the KAPA Library Quantification kit. Every immunoSEQ 96-well plate was sequenced on a separate single-read 150-cycle Illumina NextSeq 550 flow cell. In the paper's pipeline: Because the immunoSEQ output held only junctional sequences and lacked quality scores, the filtering could not match the filtering applied to full-length reads. Sequences were annotated with PyIR, a Python wrapper for IgBLAST v1.9, using IMGT germline references to assign V/J genes and CDR3. Reads with weak V/J assignments (E-value above 1e-6), missing CDR3, stop codons, out-of-frame junctions, or ambiguous translated residues were removed. V3J clonotypes were defined as sequences sharing an identical inferred V gene, J gene, and CDR3 amino acid sequence. Percentage overlap between repertoires was calculated by dividing the number of shared unique clonotypes by the size of the smaller repertoire. Three approaches were used to assess repertoire richness: RTK rarefaction, the Chao1 estimator, and Recon v2.1 estimates of unobserved clonotypes. TCRdb carries this immuneACCESS record with in-frame sequences only. Its versions omit some clonotypes, under half of them owing to an unresolved V gene in the studies checked, with the rest unexplained. V and J calls plus clone size are reproduced from that table; the DNA served to infer D and trimming. This sample lists some 470,000 clones; less than 80% were detected once. Over 10% of the sample is taken by the ten largest.

V is pruned by 1 base and J by 3 bases, leaving 8 bases of the junction without a gene match. The germline V gene sets CDR1 to SGHVS and CDR2 to FQNEAQ. The CDR3 covers 16 residues, taking in both the cysteine and the phenylalanine. The only DNA kept is the CDR3, 48 bases in frame from the first base. The TCR was taken from a woman aged 40-49 years in good health. Some clones in this sample may be carry-over from other donors' samples. The specimen sequenced was PBMCs. This sequence uses TRBV7-8 and TRBJ2-7; TRBD2 lines up with 8 middle nucleotides. The nucleotide sequence is TGTGCCAGCAGCTTAGAGGGCGGGGGGCGCGACTACGAGCAGTACTTC. Translation gives CASSLEGGGRDYEQYF. Joined to the reference TRBV7-8 and TRBJ2-7 proteins, this CDR3 gives the full variable domain: GAGVSQSPRYKVAKRGQDVALRCDPISGHVSLFWYQQALGQGPEFLTYFQNEAQLDKSGLPSDRFFAERPEGSVSTLKIQRTQQEDSAVYLCASSLEGGGRDYEQYFGPGTRLTVT.